The 26 T cell receptor beta chains listed next were all sequenced from one sample in a study of blood T cells in healthy people across ages. Then a second PCR, running roughly 7 to 11 cycles, was carried out with a sample-barcoded 5' primer and a J-beta primer mix. Each CDR3 protein is one row after TCRdb ran MiXCR on the 5' RACE reads. The sample lists 800,000 to 1,000,000 distinct CDR3 sequences, 48% occurring once. The sequenced material came from blood. The receptors shown here come from a man aged 25-40 years in good health.

There are a few counts of this clonotype. DNA of the CDR3: TGCAGTGCTAGCCCAGGACGGCTATCCTACGAGCAGTACTTC. It codes for CSASPGRLSYEQYF. The gene calls are TRBV20-1 and TRBJ2-7; D is undetermined. The CDR3 spans 14 residues. V lost 3 bases to trimming and J lost 1 base, with 13 bases between them. CDR1 and CDR2 (germline): DFQATT, SNEGSKA (reference sequence).

This clonotype has only a few counts. This sequence joins TRBV18 and TRBJ2-7; unclear D gene. Germline V gene sequence: CDR1 KGHSH, CDR2 LQKENI. Trimming took 0 bases from V and 7 from J, leaving 7 bases between them. The CDR3 loop spans 12 amino acids. CDR3 sequence (DNA): TGTGCCAGCTCACCACCGAATGGGGAGCAGTACTTC. Translating gives CASSPPNGEQYF.

There are a few counts of this clonotype. This sequence joins TRBV7-2 and TRBJ2-3; 8 bases align to TRBD2. Germline lookup yields CDR1 SGHTA and CDR2 FQGNSA. The CDR3 loop spans 17 amino acids. V shed 3 bases and J 2 bases; nucleotides not matched to a gene: 10. The CDR3 is CASSFGRLAILTDTQYF. The CDR3 DNA follows: TGTGCCAGCAGCTTCGGTAGACTAGCGATACTCACAGATACGCAGTATTTT.

This clonotype was found a few times. The chain couples TRBV12-3 or TRBV12-4 to TRBJ2-3; D assignment may be TRBD1 or TRBD2 (5 bases each). The CDR3 spans 12 residues. Trimming stripped 7 bases from V and 4 bases from J, with 9 bases between. The CDR3 nucleotides are TGTGCCAGCACCGGGGACGCAGATACGCAGTATTTT. Its translation: CASTGDADTQYF.

The CDR3 loop is CASSHETVFRGYTF. The CDR3 nucleotides are TGTGCCAGCAGCCACGAGACAGTTTTCCGTGGCTACACCTTC. J is TRBJ1-2 and V is TRBV7-9; possibly TRBD1 for D (5 bases). Germline CDR1 SEHNR, CDR2 FQNEAQ (reference sequence). This CDR3 is built from 14 residues. Trimming shortened V by 5 bases and J by 7 bases, and 17 bases separated the two germline ends.

The CDR3 DNA reads as TGTGCCAGCAGCAAACAGGAACCCTACGAGCAGTACTTC. Its protein is CASSKQEPYEQYF. The chain carries TRBV21-1 and TRBJ2-7. TRBV21-1 is shown as a pseudogene. The CDR3 spans 13 residues.

The chain links TRBV24-1 to TRBJ2-6, with D perhaps matching TRBD1 (5 bases). There are 15 residues in the CDR3. Germline V gene sequence: CDR1 KGHDR, CDR2 SFDVKD. Trimming removed 3 bases at V and 3 bases at J, with 8 bases between. The CDR3 DNA follows: TGTGCCACCAGTGATAGGGGATATGGGGCCAACGTCCTGACTTTC. This translates into CATSDRGYGANVLTF.

This chain connects TRBV11-2 to TRBJ1-3; D may be TRBD1 (6 bases). Germline CDR1 and CDR2: SGHAT and FQNNGV. There are 15 residues in the CDR3. V was trimmed by 6 bases and J by 3 bases, leaving 15 bases between them. CDR3 protein: CASRDQGIGGNTIYF. CDR3 coding DNA: TGTGCCAGCAGAGATCAGGGGATAGGTGGAAACACCATATATTTT.

The table lists this clonotype with a few counts. This chain joins TRBV4-1 and TRBJ2-7; 8 bases are shared with TRBD2. V lost 3 bases to trimming and J lost 4 bases; unmatched junction nucleotides: 11. Germline V gene lookup returns CDR1 MGHRA and CDR2 YSYEKL. CDR3 size: 16 residues. CDR3 residues: CASSQETRAGDYEQYF. The CDR3 DNA reads TGCGCCAGCAGCCAGGAGACACGAGCGGGGGATTACGAGCAGTACTTC.

This clonotype was counted between two and nine times. CDR3 loop: CATSDLTGSKGYTF. The DNA of the CDR3 is TGTGCCACCAGTGACCTGACAGGGTCAAAGGGCTACACCTTC. The chain couples TRBV24-1 to TRBJ1-2; 7 nucleotides agree with TRBD1. The J segment lost 8 bases and the V segment lost 4 bases, leaving 9 bases of the junction unmatched. Germline-derived CDR1 and CDR2 are KGHDR and SFDVKD. The CDR3 totals 14 residues.

Only a few counts were recorded for this clonotype. The chain carries TRBV12-3 or TRBV12-4 and TRBJ2-7; 8 nucleotides line up with TRBD1. V lost 5 bases and J lost 6; bases outside the gene matches: 9. The CDR3 totals 14 residues. The CDR3 DNA is TGTGCCAGCAGTAACACGGACAGGGTTGCCGAGCAGTACTTC. Residues: CASSNTDRVAEQYF.

The chain links TRBV4-3 to TRBJ2-7; 7 bases align to TRBD2. Germline V lookup: CDR1 LGHNA, CDR2 YSLEER. The CDR3 is 17 amino acids. V dropped 0 bases and J dropped 1; count of bases not matched to a gene: 9. CDR3 nucleotides: TGCGCCAGCAGCCAAGATCTGGACCGACTAGCATCCTACGAGCAGTACTTC. Its protein product is CASSQDLDRLASYEQYF.

The chain is built from TRBV5-8 and TRBJ2-4; TRBD1 agrees at 7 bases. The CDR3 loop spans 13 amino acids. The J segment lost 7 bases and the V segment lost 8 bases, leaving 9 bases of the junction unmatched. Germline V CDR1 and CDR2: SGHTS, YDEGEE. This CDR3 is CASIRKGQNIQYF. CDR3 in DNA: TGTGCCAGTATCCGAAAGGGACAGAACATTCAGTACTTC.

This clonotype appeared a few times. V gene TRBV20-1 combines with J gene TRBJ2-1; 7 nucleotides align to TRBD2. The CDR3 covers 14 residues. Germline values: CDR1 DFQATT, CDR2 SNEGSKA (reference sequence). After removal of 6 bases from V and 0 bases from J, the junction contained 5 bases not matched to a gene. Here the CDR3 DNA reads TGCAGTGCCGGCGGGGGAACCTCCTACAATGAGCAGTTCTTC. Amino acids: CSAGGGTSYNEQFF.

V gene TRBV3-1 combines with J gene TRBJ2-7, with unresolved D. The length of the CDR3 is 14 residues. Germline V gene data show CDR1 as LGHDT and CDR2 as YNNKEL (reference sequence). V lost 1 base to trimming and J lost 0 bases, with 7 bases between them. The CDR3: CASSQVLNSYEQYF. CDR3 sequence (DNA): TGTGCCAGCAGCCAAGTCTTGAACTCCTACGAGCAGTACTTC.

With regard to this clonotype: A much larger clone sits a single nucleotide away, making a read error possible. The J gene is TRBJ2-7, the V gene TRBV15; a weak D match, TRBD1 (5 bases). Germline loops: CDR1 LNHNV, CDR2 YYDKDF (reference sequence). The CDR3 covers 14 residues. Written as DNA, the CDR3 is TGTGCCGCCAGCAGAGATAAGGGGCCCTACGAGCAGTACTTC. It encodes CAASRDKGPYEQYF.

This clonotype turned up a few times. The chain joins TRBV28 to TRBJ1-4, with unresolved D. The CDR3 length is 18 residues. CDR1 is MDHEN, CDR2 SYDVKM, per germline. V was clipped by 3 bases and J by 0 bases, with 17 bases between them. The CDR3 loop reads CASSFAVDSKATNEKLFF. The CDR3 coding sequence is TGTGCCAGCAGTTTTGCCGTTGACTCGAAAGCAACTAATGAAAAACTGTTTTTT.

The chain uses TRBV5-6 and TRBJ2-7; unclear D gene. V was cut by 2 bases and J by 1 base, with 10 bases left in between. The CDR3 contains 14 residues. The germline V gene has CDR1 SGHDT and CDR2 YYEEEE. Written as DNA, the CDR3 is TGTGCCAGCAGCTTATCGGTGGCATCCTACGAGCAGTACTTC. As protein: CASSLSVASYEQYF.

This rearrangement joins TRBV20-1 to TRBJ2-7; 7 nucleotides match TRBD1. J gave up 2 bases and V 5 bases, and 6 bases lay outside the gene matches. The CDR3 has 13 residues. Germline V CDR1 and CDR2: DFQATT, SNEGSKA (reference sequence). The CDR3, as DNA: TGCAGTGCTGCCCGGGACAGAGCCTACGAGCAGTACTTC. Protein: CSAARDRAYEQYF.

The rearrangement joins TRBV27 to TRBJ2-3; a weak D match, TRBD1 (7 bases). Trimming left V 8 bases short and J 8 bases short, with 23 bases between. The CDR3 spans 15 residues. Germline CDR1 and CDR2: MNHEY and SMNVEV (reference sequence). Here the CDR3 DNA reads TGTGCCAGCGGAGGGACAGCCCTCCGGGTCGGTACGCAGTATTTT. Translating it yields CASGGTALRVGTQYF.

This chain connects TRBV4-1 to TRBJ2-7, with a tentative D call TRBD2 (7 bases). Germline V CDR1 and CDR2: MGHRA, YSYEKL. CDR3 length: 14 amino acids. Deletions cut 3 bases from V and 3 bases from J, with 12 bases between. As DNA, the CDR3 is TGCGCCAGCAGCCACCGGGGGGCCTACTACGAGCAGTACTTC. It specifies CASSHRGAYYEQYF.

This clonotype was found a few times. CDR3 bases: TGTGCCACCCAGCAACGGGGCACAGAAGAGACCCAGTACTTC. Amino acids: CATQQRGTEETQYF. The chain has TRBV10-3 and TRBJ2-5; D may match TRBD1 or TRBD2 (5 bases each). V shed 10 bases and J shed 3 bases, with 18 bases lying between them. The CDR3 is made up of 14 amino acids. CDR1 ENHRY and CDR2 SYGVKD come from the germline V gene.

This chain joins TRBV7-3 and TRBJ2-5; weak D call: TRBD2 (5 bases). TRBJ2-7 matches the DNA end more closely, so the J call is doubtful. The CDR3 runs 12 residues. The germline CDR1 and CDR2 sequences are SGHTA and FQGTGA. CDR3 coding DNA: TGTGCCAGCAGCTCTGCGGGCTCCGAGCAGTACTTC. This gives the protein CASSSAGSEQYF.

This clonotype was observed a few times. V usage is TRBV27 and J usage is TRBJ2-3; TRBD2 matches at 11 bases. Germline-derived CDR1 and CDR2 are MNHEY and SMNVEV (reference sequence). The CDR3 spans 15 residues. J gave up 3 bases and V 6 bases, and 5 bases lay outside the gene matches. In DNA, the CDR3 is TGTGCCAGCAGACTTAGCGGGGGGGCAACAGATACGCAGTATTTT. This codes for CASRLSGGATDTQYF.

The chain carries TRBV6-2 or TRBV6-3 and TRBJ2-7; tentatively, D is TRBD2 (5 bases). Germline V gene data show CDR1 as MNHEY and CDR2 as SVGEGT. The CDR3 contains 16 residues. V lost 0 bases to trimming and J lost 0 bases, with 12 bases between them. CDR3: CASSYSGRAGSYEQYF. The CDR3 bases are TGTGCCAGCAGTTACTCTGGGCGCGCGGGCTCCTACGAGCAGTACTTC.

The CDR3 reads CASSLGERNIQYF. The CDR3 coding sequence is TGTGCCAGCAGCTTAGGGGAGAGGAACATTCAGTACTTC. J is TRBJ2-4 and V is TRBV7-2, with D perhaps TRBD2 (5 bases). Trimming cost V 1 base and J 7 bases, with 8 bases left between them. Germline CDR1 SGHTA, CDR2 FQGNSA. The CDR3 is 13 amino acids.